The clone carrying this T cell receptor (beta chain) occurred once. Its antigen is currently unknown. TCRdb keeps only in-frame clones here, not all; method: immunoSEQ multiplex PCR. The sample carries some 50,000 clones, 65% recorded once. Time point denoted: week 47, end of study. All doses held 300 ug of mutant IDH1 20-mer peptide, with topical imiquimod. This entry comes from a study of a mutant IDH1 vaccine in newly diagnosed glioma. Germline V gene sequence: CDR1 MNHEY, CDR2 SVGAGI. Trimming stripped 1 base from V and 7 bases from J, with 14 bases between. There are 16 residues in the CDR3. The chain is built from TRBV6-5 and TRBJ1-6; D perhaps matches TRBD1 (5 bases). The sequenced sample was peripheral blood mononuclear cells (PBMCs), obtained from a glioma patient whose treatment included an IDH1 peptide vaccine. The receptor was derived from a man aged 35 to 55 with glioma. Some clones in this sample may be carry-over from other donors' samples. The CDR3 nucleotides are TGTGCCAGCAGTTACTATGGGAGACAGTCCAATTCACCCCTCCACTTT. It codes for CASSYYGRQSNSPLHF.